The clone carrying this T cell receptor (beta chain) was observed a handful of times. Its target is not known. A read error may be the cause here, since a much bigger clone is one base away. With roughly 0.5 ug total RNA as template and a constant-region primer, TCR beta cDNA was made. Three-round nested multiplex PCR performed with slightly modified ARM-PCR produced the TCR beta libraries. The first two PCR rounds used TRBV1-TRBV30 forward primers with a C-beta reverse primer, nine to ten cycles each. TCRdb recomputed calls from the multiplex PCR reads with MiXCR, one row per CDR3 protein. This sample has roughly 70,000 distinct CDR3 sequences, with over 60% found just once. This CDR3 has 17 amino acids. Germline V gene data show CDR1 as MGHRA and CDR2 as YSYEKL. V was pared by 1 base and J by 4 bases, with 18 bases between. Co-extracted RNA and DNA came from approximately 20-30 mg of unsorted bulk tissue. Every tumor contributed samples taken at five separate regions.

This sample was included in a study of tumor-infiltrating lymphocytes in primary liver carcinoma. Points from the study as a whole: Tumor-blood pairs (like tumor-adjacent pairs) overlapped less than tumor region pairs did. Present in all five tumor regions were only about 7.5-25% of the top clones.

The source is a man aged 35-49 years with primary liver carcinoma and hepatitis B virus infection. The material sequenced was liver tumor tissue from sampling region 4. As for subset: tumor region T4, right-lateral pole. V usage is TRBV4-1 and J usage is TRBJ2-3; TRBD1 might be the D (5 bases). CDR3 coding DNA: TGCGCCAGCAGCCAAGGTCATCACAGGCTGGCCGCAGATACGCAGTATTTT. Its protein is CASSQGHHRLAADTQYF.